Shown below are 6 T cell receptor beta chains from a single sample sequenced in a study of blood T cell repertoires in COVID-19. Generated by immunoSEQ multiplex PCR, the TCRdb table keeps only in-frame clones and is missing some. Of approximately 160,000 clones in the sample, roughly 88% were seen once. Sequenced input: peripheral blood. Receptors were obtained from a woman between 55 and 75 years old with acute or convalescent COVID-19.

The chain carries TRBV5-1 and TRBJ2-3; 11 bases are a match to TRBD2. The CDR3 runs 15 residues. Germline CDR1 is SGHRS and CDR2 is YFSETQ. V was clipped by 0 bases and J by 4 bases; unmatched bases: 1. CDR3 residues: CASSLGSGGADTQYF. CDR3 coding DNA: TGCGCCAGCAGCTTGGGTAGCGGGGGGGCAGATACGCAGTATTTT.

The chain recombines TRBV5-1 with TRBJ1-2, with a weak D call TRBD1 (5 bases). V was trimmed by 5 bases and J by 0 bases, leaving 11 bases between them. The CDR3 has 14 residues. Germline loops: CDR1 SGHRS, CDR2 YFSETQ. DNA for the CDR3: TGCGCCAGCAGACCGACAGCCGCTAACTATGGCTACACCTTC. Translation gives CASRPTAANYGYTF.

J is TRBJ1-1 and V is TRBV6-2 or TRBV6-3; the D is unclear. The CDR3 extends over 14 amino acids. V was cut by 2 bases and J by 5 bases, with 12 bases left in between. Germline V gene data show CDR1 as MNHEY and CDR2 as SVGEGT. Written as DNA, the CDR3 is TGTGCCAGCAGTTACCAAGGTATGAGGACTGAAGCTTTCTTT. This sequence encodes CASSYQGMRTEAFF.

This rearrangement joins TRBV30 to TRBJ1-2, with no clear D. CDR1 and CDR2 from the germline V gene are GTSNPN and SVGIG (reference sequence). The ends were cut back, 3 bases at V and 7 bases at J, with 18 bases in the middle. This CDR3 has 14 amino acids. This CDR3 is CAWRKTGPPSGYTF. CDR3 DNA: TGTGCCTGGAGGAAGACGGGTCCCCCCTCTGGCTACACCTTC.

The chain employs TRBV11-3 and TRBJ2-3, with TRBD1 identical over 10 bases. Germline V gives CDR1 SGHNT, CDR2 YENEEA. The CDR3 spans 15 residues. The V segment lost 4 bases and the J segment 2 bases; nucleotides outside the gene matches: 3. The DNA of the CDR3 is TGTGCCAGCAGCTCTGACAGGGGGCCCACAGATACGCAGTATTTT. Translation gives CASSSDRGPTDTQYF.

This chain connects TRBV5-1 to TRBJ2-7, with no clear D. Deletions cut 2 bases from V and 2 bases from J, with 8 bases between. Germline CDR1 SGHRS, CDR2 YFSETQ. The CDR3 is made up of 13 amino acids. The CDR3 region has the DNA TGCGCCAGCAGCTTCCCAGAACCCTACGAGCAGTACTTC. Translated: CASSFPEPYEQYF. Looking up the rest from reference TRBV5-1 and TRBJ2-7 gives the full variable domain: KAGVTQTPRYLIKTRGQQVTLSCSPISGHRSVSWYQQTPGQGLQFLFEYFSETQRNKGNFPGRFSGRQFSNSRSEMNVSTLELGDSALYLCASSFPEPYEQYFGPGTRLTVT.